The source of this T cell receptor (beta chain) is a study of beta chain features in type 1 diabetes. General observations from the study: Over-representation of high TCR-expressing cells was a possible consequence of cDNA sequencing.

Via CD45RO/CCR7/CD25/CD127/CD95/CD27, cells of the CD4+ naive, central memory, regulatory and stem cell-like memory subsets were sorted. This clone came up a few times. The antigen is undetermined. V shed 2 bases and J shed 1 base, with 9 bases lying between them. This CDR3 contains 15 residues. In germline, CDR1 is MDHEN, CDR2 SYDVKM. Sequenced material consisted of expressed TCRB transcripts (all of the isolated RNA was reverse transcribed). The data were produced by immunoSEQ multiplex PCR, yet TCRdb's version contains in-frame clones alone and is incomplete. In the table there are about 140,000 clones, 6.9% of which are singletons.

The chain has TRBV28 and TRBJ1-3; D is possibly TRBD1 (5 bases). Sequenced material: central memory CD4+ T cells from blood. This TCR derives from a woman younger than 45 in good health. In DNA form, the CDR3 reads TGTGCCAGCAGTTTAGCAGGGATATCTGGAAACACCATATATTTT. Its protein is CASSLAGISGNTIYF.